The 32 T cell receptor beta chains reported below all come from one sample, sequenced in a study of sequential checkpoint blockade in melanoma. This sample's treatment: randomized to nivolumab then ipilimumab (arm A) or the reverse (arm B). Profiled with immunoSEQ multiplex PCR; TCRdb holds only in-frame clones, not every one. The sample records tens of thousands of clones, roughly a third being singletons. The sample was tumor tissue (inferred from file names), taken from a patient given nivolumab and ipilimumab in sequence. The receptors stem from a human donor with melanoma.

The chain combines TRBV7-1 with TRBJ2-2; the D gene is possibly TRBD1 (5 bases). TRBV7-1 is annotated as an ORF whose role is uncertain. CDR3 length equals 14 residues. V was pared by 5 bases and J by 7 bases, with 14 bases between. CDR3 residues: CASSRTGPVGELFF. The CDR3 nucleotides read TGTGCCAGCAGCCGTACAGGTCCGGTCGGGGAGCTGTTTTTT.

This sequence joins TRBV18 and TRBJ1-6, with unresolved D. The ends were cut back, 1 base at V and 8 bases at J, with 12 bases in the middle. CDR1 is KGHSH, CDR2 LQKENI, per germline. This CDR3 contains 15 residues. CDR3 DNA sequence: TGTGCCAGCTCACCACTTCGCGTGTTCGATTCACCCCTCCACTTT. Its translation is CASSPLRVFDSPLHF.

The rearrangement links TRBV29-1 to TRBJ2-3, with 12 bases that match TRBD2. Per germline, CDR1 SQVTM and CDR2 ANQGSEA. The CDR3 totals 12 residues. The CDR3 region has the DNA TGCAGTCCGGGACTAGCGGGAGATACGCAGTATTTT. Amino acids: CSPGLAGDTQYF.

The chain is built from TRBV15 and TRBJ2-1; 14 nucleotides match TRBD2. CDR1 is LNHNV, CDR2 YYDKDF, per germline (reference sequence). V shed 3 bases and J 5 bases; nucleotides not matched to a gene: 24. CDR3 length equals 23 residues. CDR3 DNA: TGTGCCACCAGCAGCAGGCCTCGGACTAGCGGGGGGACCTTATACAGAATTCACAATGAGCAGTTCTTC. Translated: CATSSRPRTSGGTLYRIHNEQFF.

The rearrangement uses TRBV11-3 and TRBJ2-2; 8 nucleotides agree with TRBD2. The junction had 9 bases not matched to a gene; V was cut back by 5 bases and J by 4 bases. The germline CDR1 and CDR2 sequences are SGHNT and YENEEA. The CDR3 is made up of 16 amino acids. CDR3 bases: TGTGCCAGCAGCCCCCCCGGGACTAGGGCCACCGGGGAGCTGTTTTTT. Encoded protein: CASSPPGTRATGELFF.

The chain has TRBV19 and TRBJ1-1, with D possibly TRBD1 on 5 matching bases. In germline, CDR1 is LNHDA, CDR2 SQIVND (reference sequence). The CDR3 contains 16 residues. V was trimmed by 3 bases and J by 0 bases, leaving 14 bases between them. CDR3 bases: TGTGCCAGTAGTATCACCCTATGGACATTGAACACTGAAGCTTTCTTT. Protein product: CASSITLWTLNTEAFF.

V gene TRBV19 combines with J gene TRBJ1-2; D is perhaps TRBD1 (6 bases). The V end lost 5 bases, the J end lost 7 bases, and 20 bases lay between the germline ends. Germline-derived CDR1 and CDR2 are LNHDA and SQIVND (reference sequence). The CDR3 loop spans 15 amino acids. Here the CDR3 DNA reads TGTGCCAGTAGTCCAGGGGATTTTGGCCGGCGTGGCTACACCTTC. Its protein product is CASSPGDFGRRGYTF. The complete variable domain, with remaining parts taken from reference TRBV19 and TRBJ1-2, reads DGGITQSPKYLFRKEGQNVTLSCEQNLNHDAMYWYRQDPGQGLRLIYYSQIVNDFQKGDIAEGYSVSREKKESFPLTVTSAQKNPTAFYLCASSPGDFGRRGYTFGSGTRLTVV.

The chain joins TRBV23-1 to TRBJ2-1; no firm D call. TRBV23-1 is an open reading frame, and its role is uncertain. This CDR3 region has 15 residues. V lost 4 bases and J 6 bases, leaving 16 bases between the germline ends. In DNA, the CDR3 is TGCGCCAGCAGTCCGGGTGGGCTAATGAGCAATGAGCAGTTCTTC. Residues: CASSPGGLMSNEQFF.

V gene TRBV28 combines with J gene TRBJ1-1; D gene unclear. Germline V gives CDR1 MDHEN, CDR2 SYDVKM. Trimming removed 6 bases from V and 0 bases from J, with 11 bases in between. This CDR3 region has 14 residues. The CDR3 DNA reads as TGTGCCAGCAGCCCCGCAGGACTGAACACTGAAGCTTTCTTT. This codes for CASSPAGLNTEAFF.

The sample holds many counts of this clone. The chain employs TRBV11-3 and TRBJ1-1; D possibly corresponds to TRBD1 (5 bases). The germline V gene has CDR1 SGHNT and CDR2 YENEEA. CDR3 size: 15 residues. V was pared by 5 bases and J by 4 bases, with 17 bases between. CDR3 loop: CASSPGSGGSTEAFF. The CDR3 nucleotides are TGTGCCAGCAGCCCAGGGTCGGGGGGGAGCACTGAAGCTTTCTTT. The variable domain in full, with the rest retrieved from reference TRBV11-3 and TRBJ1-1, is EAGVVQSPRYKIIEKKQPVAFWCNPISGHNTLYWYLQNLGQGPELLIRYENEEAVDDSQLPKDRFSAERLKGVDSTLKIQPAELGDSAVYLCASSPGSGGSTEAFFGQGTRLTVV.

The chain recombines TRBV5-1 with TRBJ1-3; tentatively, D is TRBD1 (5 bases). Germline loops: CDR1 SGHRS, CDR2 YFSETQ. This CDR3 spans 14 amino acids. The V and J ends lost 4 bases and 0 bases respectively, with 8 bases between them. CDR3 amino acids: CASSPDSSGNTIYF. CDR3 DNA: TGCGCCAGCAGCCCCGACAGCTCTGGAAACACCATATATTTT.

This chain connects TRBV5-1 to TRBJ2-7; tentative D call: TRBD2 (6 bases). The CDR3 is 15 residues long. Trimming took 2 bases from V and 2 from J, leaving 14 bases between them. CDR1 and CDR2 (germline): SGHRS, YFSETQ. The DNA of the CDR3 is TGCGCCAGCAGCTTCGACGGGGGACCCACCTACGAGCAGTACTTC. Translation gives CASSFDGGPTYEQYF.

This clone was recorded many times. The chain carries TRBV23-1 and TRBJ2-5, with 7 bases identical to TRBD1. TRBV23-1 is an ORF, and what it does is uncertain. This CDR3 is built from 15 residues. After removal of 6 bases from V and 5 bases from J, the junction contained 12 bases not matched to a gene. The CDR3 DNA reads TGCGCCAGCAGCTTGGTAACAGGGGCGCGGGAGACCCAGTACTTC. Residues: CASSLVTGARETQYF.

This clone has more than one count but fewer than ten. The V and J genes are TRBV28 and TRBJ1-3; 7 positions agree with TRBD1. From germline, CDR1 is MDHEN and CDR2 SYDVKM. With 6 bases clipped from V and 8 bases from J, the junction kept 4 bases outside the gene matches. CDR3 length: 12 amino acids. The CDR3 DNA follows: TGTGCCAGCAGCGGGACAGTTCACACCATATATTTT. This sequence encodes CASSGTVHTIYF.

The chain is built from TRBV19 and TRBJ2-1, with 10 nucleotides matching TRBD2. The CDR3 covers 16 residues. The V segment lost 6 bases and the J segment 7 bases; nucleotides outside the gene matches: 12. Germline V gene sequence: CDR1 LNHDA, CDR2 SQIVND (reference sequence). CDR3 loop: CASSSMASGRTNEQFF. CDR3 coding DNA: TGTGCCAGTAGCTCAATGGCTAGCGGGAGAACTAATGAGCAGTTCTTC.

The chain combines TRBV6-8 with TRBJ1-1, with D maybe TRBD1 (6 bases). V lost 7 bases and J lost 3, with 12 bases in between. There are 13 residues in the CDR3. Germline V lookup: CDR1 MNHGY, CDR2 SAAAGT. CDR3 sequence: CASNRGHDTEAFF. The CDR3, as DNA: TGTGCCAGCAATCGGGGGCATGACACTGAAGCTTTCTTT.

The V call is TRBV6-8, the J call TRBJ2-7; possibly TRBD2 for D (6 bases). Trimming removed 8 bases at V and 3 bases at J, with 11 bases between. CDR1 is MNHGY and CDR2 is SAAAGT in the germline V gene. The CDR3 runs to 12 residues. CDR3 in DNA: TGTGCCAGCGGACTACCTCACTACGAGCAGTACTTC. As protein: CASGLPHYEQYF.

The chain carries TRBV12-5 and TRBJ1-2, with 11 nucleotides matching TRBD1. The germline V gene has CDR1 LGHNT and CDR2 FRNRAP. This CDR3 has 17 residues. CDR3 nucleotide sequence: TGTGCCAGCACCCTTCAGGACAGGGGGCGATCGGGCCCTGGCTACACCTTC. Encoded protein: CASTLQDRGRSGPGYTF.

CDR3 nucleotides: TGTGCCAGTAGTATTATCAAGCTAGCGGGGGGATTTTACAATGAGCAGTTCTTC. It encodes CASSIIKLAGGFYNEQFF. The chain uses TRBV19 and TRBJ2-1; 11 nucleotides line up with TRBD2. CDR1 LNHDA and CDR2 SQIVND come from the germline V gene (reference sequence). The CDR3 sequence is 18 residues long. J was trimmed by 4 bases and V by 3 bases; bases with no gene match: 11.

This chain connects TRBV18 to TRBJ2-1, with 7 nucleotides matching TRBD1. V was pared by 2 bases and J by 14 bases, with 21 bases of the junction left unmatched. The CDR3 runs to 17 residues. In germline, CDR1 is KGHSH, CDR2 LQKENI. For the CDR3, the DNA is TGTGCCAGCTCACCAGCAGCACCCGGGACAGCGGCCTTGGAGGAGTTCTTC. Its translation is CASSPAAPGTAALEEFF. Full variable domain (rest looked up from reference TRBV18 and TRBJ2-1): NAGVMQNPRHLVRRRGQEARLRCSPMKGHSHVYWYRQLPEEGLKFMVYLQKENIIDESGMPKERFSAEFPKEGPSILRIQQVVRGDSAAYFCASSPAAPGTAALEEFFGPGTRLTVL.

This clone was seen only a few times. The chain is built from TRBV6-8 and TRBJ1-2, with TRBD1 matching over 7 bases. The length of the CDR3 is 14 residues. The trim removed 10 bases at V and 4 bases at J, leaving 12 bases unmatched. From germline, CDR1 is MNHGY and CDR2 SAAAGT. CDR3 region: CATSRGGQTYGYTF. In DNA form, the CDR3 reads TGTGCCACCTCCCGGGGGGGACAGACCTATGGCTACACCTTC.

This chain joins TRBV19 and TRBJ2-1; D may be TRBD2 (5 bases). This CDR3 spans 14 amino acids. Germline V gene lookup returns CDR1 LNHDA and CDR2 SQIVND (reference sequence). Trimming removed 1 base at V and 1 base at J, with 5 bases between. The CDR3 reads CASSIGGSYNEQFF. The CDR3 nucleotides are TGTGCCAGTAGTATAGGCGGGTCCTACAATGAGCAGTTCTTC.

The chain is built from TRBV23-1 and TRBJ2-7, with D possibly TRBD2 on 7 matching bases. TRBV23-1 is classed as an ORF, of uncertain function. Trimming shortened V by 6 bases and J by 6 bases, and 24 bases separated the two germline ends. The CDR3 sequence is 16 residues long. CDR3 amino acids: CASSQGRGRGEGEQYF. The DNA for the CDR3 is TGCGCCAGCAGCCAAGGGAGGGGCAGGGGTGAGGGCGAGCAGTACTTC.

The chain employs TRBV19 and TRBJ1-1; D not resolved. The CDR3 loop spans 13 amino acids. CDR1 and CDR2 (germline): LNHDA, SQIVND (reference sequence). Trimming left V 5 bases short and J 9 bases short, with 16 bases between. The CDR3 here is CASSQLGQVKAFF. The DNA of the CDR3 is TGTGCCAGTAGTCAACTCGGCCAGGTCAAAGCTTTCTTT.

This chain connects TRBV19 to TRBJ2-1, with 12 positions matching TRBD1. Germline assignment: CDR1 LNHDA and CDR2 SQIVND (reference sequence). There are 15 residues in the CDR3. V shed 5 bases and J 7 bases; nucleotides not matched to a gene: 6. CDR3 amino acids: CASSFPGQGANEQFF. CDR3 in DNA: TGTGCCAGTAGTTTTCCGGGACAGGGGGCTAATGAGCAGTTCTTC.

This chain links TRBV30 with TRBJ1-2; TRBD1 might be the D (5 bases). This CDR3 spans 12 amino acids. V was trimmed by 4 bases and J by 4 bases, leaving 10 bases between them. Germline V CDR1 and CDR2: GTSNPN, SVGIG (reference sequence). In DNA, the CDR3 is TGTGCCTGGAAACCACAGGCCTATGGCTACACCTTC. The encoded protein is CAWKPQAYGYTF.

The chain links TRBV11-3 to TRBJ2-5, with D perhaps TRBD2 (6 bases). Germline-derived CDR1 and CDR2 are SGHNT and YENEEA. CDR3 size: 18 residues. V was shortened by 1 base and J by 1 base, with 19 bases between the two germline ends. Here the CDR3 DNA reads TGTGCCAGCAGCTTAGTCCTAGCGCTGCCTGGGGTCCAAGAGACCCAGTACTTC. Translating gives CASSLVLALPGVQETQYF.

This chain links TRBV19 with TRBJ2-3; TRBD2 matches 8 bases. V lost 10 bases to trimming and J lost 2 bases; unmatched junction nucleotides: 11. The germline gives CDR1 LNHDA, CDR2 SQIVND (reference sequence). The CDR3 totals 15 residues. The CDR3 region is CATGGDGGNTDTQYF. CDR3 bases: TGTGCCACCGGGGGGGATGGCGGAAACACAGATACGCAGTATTTT. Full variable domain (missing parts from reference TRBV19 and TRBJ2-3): DGGITQSPKYLFRKEGQNVTLSCEQNLNHDAMYWYRQDPGQGLRLIYYSQIVNDFQKGDIAEGYSVSREKKESFPLTVTSAQKNPTAFYLCATGGDGGNTDTQYFGPGTRLTVL.

The CDR3 region has the DNA TGTGCCAGCAGTTACTCGGTTGGGTTTAGCAATCAGCCCCAGCATTTT. It encodes CASSYSVGFSNQPQHF. This sequence joins TRBV6-8 and TRBJ1-5; D is undetermined. Germline V gene data show CDR1 as MNHGY and CDR2 as SAAAGT. V lost 0 bases and J lost 0, with 9 bases in between. The CDR3 length is 16 residues.

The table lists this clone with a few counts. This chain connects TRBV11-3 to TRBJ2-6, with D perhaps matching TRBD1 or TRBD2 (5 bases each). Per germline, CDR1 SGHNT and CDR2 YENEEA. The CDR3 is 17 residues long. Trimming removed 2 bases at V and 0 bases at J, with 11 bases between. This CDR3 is CASSLRGLSSGANVLTF. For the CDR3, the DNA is TGTGCCAGCAGCTTACGGGGCCTCTCCTCTGGGGCCAACGTCCTGACTTTC.

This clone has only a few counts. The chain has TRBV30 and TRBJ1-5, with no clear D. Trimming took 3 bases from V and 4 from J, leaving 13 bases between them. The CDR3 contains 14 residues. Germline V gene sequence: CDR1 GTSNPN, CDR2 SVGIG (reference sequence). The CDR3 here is CAWSDMSLNQPQHF. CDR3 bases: TGTGCCTGGAGCGATATGAGCCTGAATCAGCCCCAGCATTTT.

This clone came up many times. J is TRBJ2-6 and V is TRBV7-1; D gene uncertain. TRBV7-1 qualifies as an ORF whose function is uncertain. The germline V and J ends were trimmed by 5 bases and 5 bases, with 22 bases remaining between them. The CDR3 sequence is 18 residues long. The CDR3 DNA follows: TGTGCCAGCAGCAAATATATTTGCTCACAAAGTCGGGCCAACGTCCTGACTTTC. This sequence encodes CASSKYICSQSRANVLTF.